This passage covers 21 T cell receptor beta chains from one sample sequenced in a study of T cells in Graves' hyperthyroidism and ophthalmopathy. It was RNA transcripts that yielded the amplified TCR beta CDR3 regions. RT-PCR in the first round (using the HTBI primer set) targeted the TCR CDR3. TCRdb re-called the multiplex PCR reads through MiXCR, storing one row per CDR3 protein. Counted here are hundreds of thousands of distinct CDR3 sequences, about a sixth occurring once; the ten biggest clones make up around 4%. Specimen: blood. Receptors were obtained from a woman in her 30s with Graves' hyperthyroidism.

This clonotype was recorded many times. V gene TRBV28 combines with J gene TRBJ2-1, with 14 bases lining up with TRBD2. The CDR3 runs 13 residues. Germline CDR1 reads MDHEN; CDR2 reads SYDVKM. V lost 6 bases, J lost 12 bases, and 4 bases stayed unmatched. The CDR3 nucleotides are TGTGCCAGCAGGGGACTAGCGGGGGTCGGGCAGTTCTTC. Translated: CASRGLAGVGQFF. Using reference TRBV28 and TRBJ2-1 for the parts outside the CDR3, the full variable domain is DVKVTQSSRYLVKRTGEKVFLECVQDMDHENMFWYRQDPGLGLRLIYFSYDVKMKEKGDIPEGYSVSREKKERFSLILESASTNQTSMYLCASRGLAGVGQFFGPGTRLTVL.

As DNA, the CDR3 is TGTGCCAGCAGCCAAAGAGGGGGAGCGCGCGCAGATACGCAGTATTTT. Its translation: CASSQRGGARADTQYF. The chain uses TRBV3-1 and TRBJ2-3; maybe TRBD1 (6 bases). The CDR3 is made up of 16 amino acids. The germline V and J ends were trimmed by 2 bases and 4 bases, with 16 bases remaining between them. CDR1 and CDR2 from the germline V gene are LGHDT and YNNKEL (reference sequence).

This clonotype was counted at least ten times. The chain joins TRBV29-1 to TRBJ2-7; 7 positions match TRBD2. Looked up from germline, CDR1 is SQVTM and CDR2 is ANQGSEA. The CDR3 is made up of 16 amino acids. J lost 7 bases, V lost 5 bases, and 20 bases had no gene match. The CDR3 region has the DNA TGCAGCGTTAAACGTTCCTCTAGCGGCCCTTCTGATGAGCAGTACTTC. Protein sequence: CSVKRSSSGPSDEQYF.

Points on this clonotype: Given a much more abundant clone one base away, this may be a read error. The genes are TRBV12-5 and TRBJ1-5, with TRBD1 matching over 7 bases. Germline V gives CDR1 LGHNT, CDR2 FRNRAP. V lost 5 bases, J lost 5 bases, and 6 bases stayed unmatched. The CDR3 is made up of 14 amino acids. The CDR3 loop is CASGGDSNDQPQHF. CDR3 sequence (DNA): TGTGCTAGTGGTGGGGACAGTAACGATCAGCCCCAGCATTTT.

This clonotype was counted at least ten times. The rearrangement uses TRBV4-3 and TRBJ2-7, with 7 bases fitting TRBD1. Germline-derived CDR1 and CDR2 are LGHNA and YSLEER. The CDR3 totals 16 residues. The V and J ends lost 4 bases and 2 bases, in that order; junction bases with no gene match: 11. The CDR3 region is CASSPNGWDRAYEQYF. CDR3 DNA sequence: TGCGCCAGCAGCCCTAACGGCTGGGACAGAGCCTACGAGCAGTACTTC.

This clonotype has ten or more counts. This chain's CDR3 is CASSDRGGPNEQFF. The CDR3 coding sequence is TGTGCCAGCAGCGACAGGGGGGGGCCTAATGAGCAGTTCTTC. The chain is built from TRBV27 and TRBJ2-1; 9 bases are shared with TRBD1. The V gene's germline CDR1 is MNHEY and CDR2 SMNVEV (reference sequence). This CDR3 comprises 14 residues. After removal of 6 bases from V and 7 bases from J, the junction contained 7 bases not matched to a gene.

This clonotype was picked up many times. The chain is built from TRBV4-2 and TRBJ2-3; no firm D call. With 0 bases removed from V and 2 bases from J, the gap between germline ends came to 9 bases. The CDR3 contains 15 residues. The germline V gene has CDR1 LGHNA and CDR2 YNFKEQ. CDR3: CASSQDRRLTDTQYF. The CDR3 nucleotides read TGTGCCAGCAGCCAAGATAGACGGCTCACAGATACGCAGTATTTT.

V is TRBV19 and J is TRBJ1-5, with 12 bases identical to TRBD1. The length of the CDR3 is 21 residues. Germline CDR1 is LNHDA and CDR2 is SQIVND (reference sequence). Losses at the gene ends were 2 bases for V and 0 bases for J; bases not matched to a gene: 14. CDR3 bases: TGTGCCAGTAGTATATGGGCCGGGACAGGGGGCGCGCCCATTAGCAATCAGCCCCAGCATTTT. Translated, it gives CASSIWAGTGGAPISNQPQHF.

This clonotype appeared many times. The chain recombines TRBV20-1 with TRBJ1-5; TRBD1 matches at 7 bases. The CDR3 consists of 13 residues. CDR1 and CDR2 from the germline V gene are DFQATT and SNEGSKA (reference sequence). V shed 3 bases and J 3 bases; nucleotides not matched to a gene: 2. CDR3 in DNA: TGCAGTGCTAGCAGGGGGATCAATCAGCCCCAGCATTTT. As protein: CSASRGINQPQHF.

This clonotype was detected ten times or more. The chain uses TRBV12-3 or TRBV12-4 and TRBJ2-3; 7 bases are a match to TRBD1. CDR3 length: 13 amino acids. With 7 bases clipped from V and 4 bases from J, the junction kept 5 bases outside the gene matches. CDR3 in DNA: TGTGCCAGCAACAAACAGGGGCCAGATACGCAGTATTTT. Its protein product is CASNKQGPDTQYF.

Ten or more counts support this clonotype. The chain is built from TRBV9 and TRBJ2-3, with TRBD1 as a possible D gene (5 bases). Trimming removed 2 bases at V and 5 bases at J, with 6 bases between. This CDR3 comprises 12 residues. CDR1 and CDR2 from the germline V gene are SGDLS and YYNGEE. The CDR3 DNA is TGTGCCAGCAGCGTTGGACAAGATACGCAGTATTTT. Encoded protein: CASSVGQDTQYF.

This clonotype was observed many times. V and J are TRBV12-3 or TRBV12-4 and TRBJ2-7, with D possibly TRBD2 on 6 matching bases. V lost 5 bases and J 2 bases, leaving 19 bases between the germline ends. The CDR3 extends over 16 amino acids. CDR3 loop: CASSPDGGSVPYEQYF. The CDR3 coding sequence is TGTGCCAGCAGTCCGGATGGGGGGTCGGTCCCCTACGAGCAGTACTTC.

The chain is built from TRBV20-1 and TRBJ1-3; D remains unclear. Between the trimmed V and J ends, which lost 6 bases and 8 bases, there was a span of 17 bases. The CDR3 consists of 13 residues. The germline gives CDR1 DFQATT, CDR2 SNEGSKA (reference sequence). For the CDR3, the DNA is TGCAGTGCCCTCGGGCCGACGAGGGACACCATATATTTT. This gives the protein CSALGPTRDTIYF.

Points on this clonotype: This may arise from a read error, as a much more abundant clone is one base away. The rearrangement joins TRBV20-1 to TRBJ2-5, with D possibly TRBD1 on 5 matching bases. Near its end, the DNA agrees better with TRBJ2-1, so the J call may be wrong. This CDR3 is built from 14 residues. Germline CDR1 DFQATT, CDR2 SNEGSKA (reference sequence). CDR3 protein: CSARRQGRQETQFF. The CDR3 DNA reads as TGCAGTGCTCGACGGCAGGGTAGACAAGAGACCCAGTTCTTC.

This clonotype was recorded many times. The chain combines TRBV28 with TRBJ1-1, with 8 bases that match TRBD1. V lost 4 bases, J lost 4 bases, and 8 bases stayed unmatched. Germline CDR1 MDHEN, CDR2 SYDVKM. This CDR3 is 15 amino acids long. The CDR3 DNA is TGTGCCAGCAGTTACCCCACTCAGGGGGCCACTGAAGCTTTCTTT. The encoded protein is CASSYPTQGATEAFF.

This clonotype has a handful of counts. The V call is TRBV29-1, the J call TRBJ1-2; tentatively, D is TRBD1 (5 bases). V was cut by 4 bases and J by 4 bases, with 10 bases left in between. The CDR3 spans 12 residues. Germline V gene lookup returns CDR1 SQVTM and CDR2 ANQGSEA. The CDR3 is CSVVLGTYGYTF. The CDR3 bases are TGCAGCGTTGTTTTGGGGACCTATGGCTACACCTTC.

Only a few counts were recorded for this clonotype. The rearrangement links TRBV25-1 to TRBJ2-5, with TRBD1 as a possible D gene (6 bases). The V gene's germline CDR1 is MGHDK and CDR2 SYGVNS. Between the trimmed V and J ends, which lost 2 bases and 2 bases, there was a span of 9 bases. The CDR3 runs 14 residues. The DNA of the CDR3 is TGTGCCAGCAGTGAACACAGGGTGCAAGAGACCCAGTACTTC. This translates into CASSEHRVQETQYF. The full variable domain, with the rest looked up from reference TRBV25-1 and TRBJ2-5, is EADIYQTPRYLVIGTGKKITLECSQTMGHDKMYWYQQDPGMELHLIHYSYGVNSTEKGDLSSESTVSRIRTEHFPLTLESARPSHTSQYLCASSEHRVQETQYFGPGTRLLVL.

This clonotype was recorded at least ten times. The chain is built from TRBV24-1 and TRBJ1-5, with D uncertain. There are 13 residues in the CDR3. Trimming took off 6 bases at V and 0 bases at J, with 5 bases between the two ends. CDR1 KGHDR and CDR2 SFDVKD come from the germline V gene. CDR3 sequence reads: CATSQNSNQPQHF. CDR3 nucleotides: TGTGCCACCAGTCAGAATAGCAATCAGCCCCAGCATTTT.

This clonotype was counted between two and nine times. The chain links TRBV14 to TRBJ2-1; D tentatively fits TRBD1 or TRBD2 (5 bases each). The germline V gene has CDR1 SGHDN and CDR2 FVKESK. Trimming took 1 base from V and 7 from J, leaving 11 bases between them. This CDR3 region has 14 residues. CDR3 DNA: TGTGCCAGCAGCCAAGTTGGGGGACGGAATGAGCAGTTCTTC. Amino acid sequence: CASSQVGGRNEQFF.

This clonotype was recorded at least ten times. V is TRBV12-3 or TRBV12-4 and J is TRBJ1-5; 7 nucleotides match TRBD1. Trimming at V came to 2 bases and at J to 9 bases, leaving 7 bases not matched to a gene. The CDR3 loop spans 14 amino acids. The CDR3 nucleotides read TGTGCCAGCAGTTTATTGGGACAGTCCTCGCCCCAGCATTTT. Translating it yields CASSLLGQSSPQHF.

This clonotype came up a few times. Written as DNA, the CDR3 is TGTGCCACCCGGCAGGGACTAGCGAGATACACAGATACGCAGTATTTT. Protein: CATRQGLARYTDTQYF. This chain joins TRBV27 and TRBJ2-3, with 10 bases lining up with TRBD2. V shed 10 bases and J 2 bases; nucleotides not matched to a gene: 12. From germline, CDR1 is MNHEY and CDR2 SMNVEV (reference sequence). The CDR3 is 16 amino acids.